This TCR beta chain was sequenced for a study of cytomegalovirus exposure and HLA in healthy donors. The CDR3 totals 14 residues. The ends lost 0 bases at V and 8 bases at J; junction bases unmatched: 8. Germline CDR1 SGHNT, CDR2 YYREEE (reference sequence). The PCR had 60 Vbeta and 13 Jbeta primers. Assay: immunoSEQ multiplex PCR; the TCRdb copy retains only in-frame clones and omits some. The sample has 150,000 to 200,000 clones, about 75% seen once. This chain joins TRBV5-4 and TRBJ2-7; TRBD2 aligns across 7 bases. The source of this sequence is a man aged 18 to 35 in good health and CMV-seropositive. Sequenced material: PBMCs. The CDR3 nucleotides are TGTGCCAGCAGCTTGGCGTCGCGGGAGTCGCAGCAGTACTTC. Encoded protein: CASSLASRESQQYF.